The 3 T cell receptor beta chains given below trace back to one sample, sequenced in a study of beta chain features in type 1 diabetes. Sequenced material consisted of expressed TCRB transcripts (all of the isolated RNA was reverse transcribed). The repertoire was sequenced with immunoSEQ multiplex PCR; TCRdb's copy has only in-frame clones and lacks some. The sample has some 350,000 clones, around 10% seen once; the top ten hold about 0.6%. The antigens for these receptors are not known. Overall study findings and caveats: Among patients with Type 1 diabetes, TCRB CDR3s were moderately but significantly shorter in every one of the four CD4+ subsets.

The sequencing input was central memory CD4+ T cells from blood. The source of these receptors is a man aged 25 to 40 with type 1 diabetes.

This clone was counted between two and nine times. Additional DNA sequences in this sample encode the identical CDR3. The V call is TRBV7-2, the J call TRBJ2-7; D gene uncertain. This CDR3 comprises 13 residues. Germline CDR1 SGHTA, CDR2 FQGNSA. Between the trimmed V and J ends, which lost 5 bases and 2 bases, there was a span of 10 bases. The CDR3 sequence is CASSLLAAYEQYF. DNA for the CDR3: TGTGCCAGCAGCCTACTCGCCGCCTACGAGCAGTACTTC.

The sample holds one count of this clone. The CDR3 DNA reads TGTGCCAGCAGCTTTCATGGGGGGGCCTACAATGAGCAGTTCTTC. Translating gives CASSFHGGAYNEQFF. The V gene is TRBV7-2, the J gene TRBJ2-1; TRBD2 matches 7 bases. V shed 3 bases, J shed 2 bases, and the junction held 4 bases outside the gene matches. CDR1 is SGHTA, CDR2 FQGNSA, per germline. The length of the CDR3 is 15 residues.

This clone was seen only a few times. The J gene is TRBJ2-2, the V gene TRBV10-3, with TRBD1 matching over 7 bases. Germline CDR1 ENHRY, CDR2 SYGVKD. The CDR3 contains 15 residues. With 4 bases clipped from V and 7 bases from J, the junction kept 9 bases outside the gene matches. Here the CDR3 DNA reads TGTGCCATCAGTGGACTCACAGGGGTCGGCGGGGAGCTGTTTTTT. Translation gives CAISGLTGVGGELFF.